The present T cell receptor (beta chain) was sequenced within a study of blood T cell repertoires in COVID-19. Study-wide background: The origin of the acute and convalescent COVID-19 samples was the United States, Italy and Spain.

Per the original methods: Counts of nucleated cells, estimated from reference gene primer amplification, were obtained. The repertoire was sequenced with immunoSEQ multiplex PCR; TCRdb's copy has only in-frame clones and lacks some. D and trimming were read from the DNA, whereas the V and J calls and clone size are those reported in that table. The repertoire holds tens of thousands of clones, with about four fifths as singletons. CDR3 length: 14 residues. Germline CDR1 is SGHRS and CDR2 is YFSETQ. V dropped 4 bases and J dropped 3; count of bases not matched to a gene: 2. The sequencing sample was made of peripheral blood. The chain carries TRBV5-1 and TRBJ2-1; 9 bases align to TRBD1. The receptor was derived from a woman aged 55-69 years with acute or convalescent COVID-19. The CDR3 DNA reads as TGCGCCAGCAGCGTGGGACAGGGCTACAATGAGCAGTTCTTC. It encodes CASSVGQGYNEQFF. The variable domain in full, with the rest retrieved from reference TRBV5-1 and TRBJ2-1, is KAGVTQTPRYLIKTRGQQVTLSCSPISGHRSVSWYQQTPGQGLQFLFEYFSETQRNKGNFPGRFSGRQFSNSRSEMNVSTLELGDSALYLCASSVGQGYNEQFFGPGTRLTVL.